This TCR beta chain derives from a study of blood T cell repertoires in COVID-19. CDR1 is MNHEY and CDR2 is SMNVEV in the germline V gene (reference sequence). With 1 base clipped from V and 7 bases from J, the junction kept 3 bases outside the gene matches. The CDR3 runs 14 residues. Produced via immunoSEQ multiplex PCR; TCRdb's table is partial and in-frame only. Altogether approximately 260,000 clones are present, around 87% being singletons, with the ten largest covering over 6%. The receptor was isolated from a woman aged 25 to 39 with acute COVID-19. The sample consisted of PBMCs or T cells enriched from blood (not recorded which). This chain joins TRBV27 and TRBJ1-2; 10 bases line up with TRBD1. The CDR3 region is CASSLWGQGSGYTF. The DNA of the CDR3 is TGTGCCAGCAGTTTATGGGGACAGGGGAGTGGCTACACCTTC.